A single sample gave rise to the 21 T cell receptor beta chains below, sequenced in a study of blood T cell repertoires in COVID-19 (dated by TCRdb to the early 2020s). Library preparation used the immunoSEQ multiplex PCR assay. Held by TCRdb, this immuneACCESS table contains in-frame sequences only and omits some clones. Under half of the omission traces to an unresolved V gene where checked; the cause of the rest is unknown. Across this sample there are 60,000 to 70,000 clones, with around 90% seen only once. The leading ten clones occupy roughly 18% of the sample. The sequenced sample consisted of peripheral blood. Source of these receptors: a woman of 80 years or more with active COVID-19.

J is TRBJ1-2 and V is TRBV9, with D perhaps TRBD1 (5 bases). The CDR3 is made up of 14 amino acids. Germline loops: CDR1 SGDLS, CDR2 YYNGEE. Deletions cut 4 bases from V and 6 bases from J, with 16 bases between. As DNA, the CDR3 is TGTGCCAGCAGCCCGGAGGGGAGGGGAGATGGCTACACCTTC. Translation: CASSPEGRGDGYTF.

The V gene is TRBV19, the J gene TRBJ2-1; D uncertain. Trimming pared 5 bases from V and 3 bases from J, leaving 8 bases between. Per the germline V gene, CDR1 is LNHDA and CDR2 is SQIVND (reference sequence). The CDR3 has 13 residues. The CDR3 DNA sequence: TGTGCCAGTAGTTTCGCGAGCTACAATGAGCAGTTCTTC. This translates into CASSFASYNEQFF.

The chain recombines TRBV4-1 with TRBJ1-1; possibly TRBD1 for D (5 bases). The CDR3 is 15 residues long. V dropped 2 bases and J dropped 4 bases, with 14 bases sitting between them. CDR1 MGHRA and CDR2 YSYEKL come from the germline V gene. CDR3 region: CASSQSWGGGTEAFF. CDR3 DNA sequence: TGCGCCAGCAGCCAATCCTGGGGGGGTGGCACTGAAGCTTTCTTT.

V gene TRBV4-1 combines with J gene TRBJ2-7; TRBD2 agrees at 14 bases. The length of the CDR3 is 16 residues. Looked up from germline, CDR1 is MGHRA and CDR2 is YSYEKL. J lost 3 bases, V lost 1 base, and 2 bases had no gene match. CDR3: CASSQGTSGGIYEQYF. The CDR3 coding sequence is TGCGCCAGCAGCCAAGGGACTAGCGGGGGGATCTACGAGCAGTACTTC.

The V call is TRBV6-5, the J call TRBJ2-3; 11 bases fit TRBD2. Germline-derived CDR1 and CDR2 are MNHEY and SVGAGI. The length of the CDR3 is 15 residues. The V gene end was trimmed by 7 bases and the J gene end by 2 bases; junction bases not matched to a gene: 5. The CDR3 bases are TGTGCCAGCAAAGTAGCGGGGGGGAACACAGATACGCAGTATTTT. It specifies CASKVAGGNTDTQYF.

J is TRBJ1-1 and V is TRBV15; 8 nucleotides line up with TRBD1. Germline assignment: CDR1 LNHNV and CDR2 YYDKDF (reference sequence). With 0 bases clipped from V and 10 bases from J, the junction kept 7 bases outside the gene matches. The CDR3 runs to 14 residues. CDR3 sequence (DNA): TGTGCCACCAGCAGAGATATGGACAGGGTCGTAGCTTTCTTT. It is translated as CATSRDMDRVVAFF. The full variable domain, in which reference TRBV15 and TRBJ1-1 provide the parts outside the CDR3, is DAMVIQNPRYQVTQFGKPVTLSCSQTLNHNVMYWYQQKSSQAPKLLFHYYDKDFNNEADTPDNFQSRRPNTSFCFLDIRSPGLGDTAMYLCATSRDMDRVVAFFGQGTRLTVV.

This rearrangement joins TRBV5-6 to TRBJ2-2, with D unclear. The CDR3 sequence is 17 residues long. V lost 3 bases and J lost 0, with 15 bases in between. The germline V gene has CDR1 SGHDT and CDR2 YYEEEE. CDR3 region: CASSYTNRRSNTGELFF. The CDR3 nucleotides read TGTGCCAGCAGCTACACAAACAGACGTTCGAACACCGGGGAGCTGTTTTTT.

The gene calls are TRBV15 and TRBJ1-6; a possible D gene is TRBD1 (6 bases). CDR3 length: 16 amino acids. Germline values: CDR1 LNHNV, CDR2 YYDKDF (reference sequence). Trimming removed 3 bases at V and 10 bases at J, with 19 bases between. The CDR3 region is CATSRSKGEGQSPLHF. The CDR3 region has the DNA TGTGCCACCAGCAGGTCTAAGGGGGAAGGACAGTCACCCCTCCACTTT.

This clone was seen once. The J gene is TRBJ2-5, the V gene TRBV27, with no clear D. The V gene lost 5 bases and the J gene lost 7 bases, with 17 bases spanning the gap. The length of the CDR3 is 14 residues. Per germline, CDR1 MNHEY and CDR2 SMNVEV (reference sequence). The CDR3 reads CASSIRTDGLTQYF. In DNA form, the CDR3 reads TGTGCCAGCAGTATTAGAACAGATGGCCTGACCCAGTACTTC.

This clone was seen at least ten times. The rearrangement uses TRBV5-5 and TRBJ1-2; TRBD1 is a possible D gene (5 bases). CDR1 and CDR2 (germline): SGHKS, YYEKEE (reference sequence). V lost 0 bases and J 7 bases, leaving 13 bases between the germline ends. There are 14 residues in the CDR3. The CDR3 spells CASSLGVGVGGYTF. CDR3 sequence (DNA): TGTGCCAGCAGCTTGGGGGTAGGGGTAGGTGGCTACACCTTC.

This chain joins TRBV23-1 and TRBJ2-1; 7 bases fit TRBD1. TRBV23-1 is marked as an open reading frame, function uncertain. This CDR3 has 14 residues. The trim removed 4 bases at V and 5 bases at J, leaving 5 bases unmatched. The CDR3 sequence: CASSRDSLNNEQFF. CDR3 nucleotides: TGCGCCAGCAGTCGGGACAGTCTTAACAATGAGCAGTTCTTC.

The rearrangement uses TRBV18 and TRBJ1-6, with a possible D match to TRBD1 (5 bases). This CDR3 spans 15 amino acids. Trimming pared 0 bases from V and 10 bases from J, leaving 13 bases between. CDR1 and CDR2 from the germline V gene are KGHSH and LQKENI. CDR3 amino acids: CASSPPRGFDSPLHF. CDR3 nucleotide sequence: TGTGCCAGCTCACCACCTAGGGGTTTCGACTCACCCCTCCACTTT.

This clone was counted a few times. The chain couples TRBV7-2 to TRBJ1-2, with 8 bases fitting TRBD1. The CDR3 consists of 13 residues. In germline, CDR1 is SGHTA, CDR2 FQGNSA. V gave up 3 bases and J gave up 5 bases; unmatched junction bases: 2. The CDR3 DNA sequence: TGTGCCAGCAGCTTTACAGGGGGGTATGGCTACACCTTC. Protein: CASSFTGGYGYTF. Drawing the rest from reference TRBV7-2 and TRBJ1-2, the complete variable domain is GAGVSQSPSNKVTEKGKDVELRCDPISGHTALYWYRQSLGQGLEFLIYFQGNSAPDKSGLPSDRFSAERTGGSVSTLTIQRTQQEDSAVYLCASSFTGGYGYTFGSGTRLTVV.

This chain connects TRBV11-3 to TRBJ2-3; D not resolved. From germline, CDR1 is SGHNT and CDR2 YENEEA. V was pared by 4 bases and J by 0 bases, with 14 bases between. CDR3 size: 16 residues. DNA of the CDR3: TGTGCCAGCAGCTCCATTAGTGGAGCTAGCACAGATACGCAGTATTTT. Encoded protein: CASSSISGASTDTQYF.

V gene TRBV18 combines with J gene TRBJ1-2; D is unclear. Trimming took 2 bases from V and 10 from J, leaving 8 bases between them. There are 11 residues in the CDR3. CDR1 KGHSH and CDR2 LQKENI come from the germline V gene. CDR3 residues: CASSPKEFYTF. The CDR3 nucleotides are TGTGCCAGCTCACCAAAAGAGTTCTACACCTTC.

V gene TRBV2 combines with J gene TRBJ2-1; 7 nucleotides align to TRBD1. The V and J ends lost 8 bases and 5 bases, in that order; junction bases with no gene match: 6. This CDR3 spans 13 amino acids. CDR1 and CDR2 (germline): SNHLY, FYNNEI. The CDR3 reads CASSRDSHNEQFF. The DNA for the CDR3 is TGTGCCAGCTCCCGGGACAGCCACAATGAGCAGTTCTTC.

V usage is TRBV25-1 and J usage is TRBJ2-6; 12 bases agree with TRBD1. This CDR3 spans 18 amino acids. CDR1 and CDR2 from the germline V gene are MGHDK and SYGVNS. V dropped 4 bases and J dropped 4; count of bases not matched to a gene: 8. This chain's CDR3 is CASSGRGQGAGGANVLTF. As DNA, the CDR3 is TGTGCCAGCAGTGGACGGGGACAGGGGGCAGGCGGGGCCAACGTCCTGACTTTC.

This clone was seen a single time. The genes are TRBV19 and TRBJ1-4; D is possibly TRBD1 (5 bases). CDR1 LNHDA and CDR2 SQIVND come from the germline V gene (reference sequence). The CDR3 contains 13 residues. The germline V and J ends were trimmed by 7 bases and 4 bases, with 10 bases remaining between them. CDR3 sequence (DNA): TGTGCCAGTATTAACAGGATTAATGAAAAACTGTTTTTT. Translating it yields CASINRINEKLFF.

V is TRBV7-3 and J is TRBJ2-3, with TRBD2 matching 8 bases. The trim removed 5 bases at V and 4 bases at J, leaving 5 bases unmatched. CDR1 is SGHTA, CDR2 FQGTGA, per germline. CDR3 length equals 14 residues. This chain's CDR3 is CASSLLSGADTQYF. CDR3 nucleotides: TGTGCCAGCAGCCTTCTTAGCGGGGCAGATACGCAGTATTTT.

The table lists this clone with a few counts. The chain joins TRBV13 to TRBJ2-3; the match to TRBD2 covers 8 bases. CDR3 length: 15 amino acids. The J segment lost 2 bases and the V segment lost 4 bases, leaving 5 bases of the junction unmatched. CDR1 and CDR2 from the germline V gene are PRHDT and FYEKMQ (reference sequence). The CDR3 bases are TGTGCCAGCAGCTCCCGGGGGGGCAACACAGATACGCAGTATTTT. This gives the protein CASSSRGGNTDTQYF.

The sample holds a few counts of this clone. CDR3 region: CASSDGAYDNSPLHF. The DNA of the CDR3 is TGTGCCAGCAGCGACGGAGCCTATGATAATTCACCCCTCCACTTT. V is TRBV5-4 and J is TRBJ1-6, with D unclear. The V and J ends lost 4 bases and 5 bases respectively, with 13 bases between them. The CDR3 loop spans 15 amino acids. CDR1 SGHNT and CDR2 YYREEE come from the germline V gene (reference sequence).